This T cell receptor (beta chain) was documented in a study of beta chain features in type 1 diabetes (dated by TCRdb to the late 2010s). For the study in its entirety: Mean age, gender distribution, total cell number and subset yield did not differ between patients and healthy donors. A total of roughly 100 million sorted cells were examined across all samples, and RNA yield correlated strongly with the number of cells per subset. In the study, recently diagnosed type 1 diabetes patients and matched healthy donors were compared on the TCRB repertoires of their sorted circulating CD4+ T cell subsets. Regulatory and stem cell-like memory subsets were obtained from only 8 patients and about eight healthy donors, while naive and central memory subsets were obtained from all 28 donors.

V ends up 1 base short and J 5 bases short, with an unmatched junction base count of 9. Reading from cysteine to phenylalanine, the CDR3 counts 16 amino acids. The CDR3 DNA has 48 bases and is translated from base 1. CDR1 and CDR2 are read off the germline V gene as MDHEN and SYDVKM. The High Capacity cDNA Reverse Transcription Kit was used to reverse transcribe all of the isolated RNA, meaning that expressed TCRB transcripts were what got sequenced. Deep immunoSEQ sequencing was performed on naive, central memory and regulatory T cell samples, with an average of around 3.5 million total reads per sample. After sorted cells were lysed in RLT buffer, RNA was extracted with DNase-treated RNeasy Micro or Mini kits, with the choice depending on cell number. Each cell subset was processed separately to prevent cross-contamination, with patient and healthy donor samples processed together. The immunoSEQ multiplex PCR was used to amplify TCRB sequences from cDNA, generating 87-bp fragments that spanned the CDR3 region. Sequencing of the amplicons was performed on the Illumina HiSeq platform. From the authors' description of their analysis: PCR bias was computationally corrected using synthetic template baselines, reads within Hamming distance 2 were collapsed, and singletons that could not be merged were discarded. Reads were aligned against IMGT so that V, D and J genes, CDR3 length and insertions or deletions at six rearrangement sites could be assigned. Within each subset, clonotype counts were normalized to the number of sorted cells before true diversity and Gini coefficients were calculated with the tcR R package. The overlap coefficient, calculated on TCRB nucleotide sequences, was used to quantify repertoire sharing. Out-of-frame TCRB sequences from naive cells were analyzed to stand in for the pre-selection repertoire. This is the immuneACCESS table as TCRdb keeps it, with only in-frame sequences that have V and J called. A part of the clones is gone; compared with another copy, unresolved V genes explain less than half, and the rest is unexplained. Clone size and the V and J calls come from that table; the DNA yielded D and trimming. The sample table shows about 900,000 clones, and roughly 15% are seen once. The top ten constitute around 0.02% of the sample.

In its sample, this clone was seen a few times. The clone's antigen remains unknown. No base quality values were provided; no much bigger clone lies one nucleotide off. From each donor, a single peripheral blood sample of 95 to 150 mL on average was drawn into heparinised tubes. Using a panel that included CD45RO, CCR7, CD25, CD127, CD95 and CD27, naive, central memory, regulatory and stem cell-like memory CD4+ T cells were sorted on a BD FACSAria II. All sorted populations exceeded 95% purity. Right away, PBMCs were isolated by Lymphoprep density gradient centrifugation and were stained directly, with no culture step. So that batch effects would be minimized, each experiment stained and sorted samples in pairs, pairing one healthy donor with one patient. The investigation overall reported the following: Shorter templates might have been favored by PCR, but patient and control samples were amplified and corrected together, so both groups would have been affected equally by any skew. Only small numbers of individuals were included in the HLA sub-analyses, which left unresolved whether HLA type had any influence on TCRB rearrangement. Because cDNA was sequenced instead of genomic DNA, activated cells with high expression could be over-represented, although the groups did not differ in activation or CD3 levels. At VDJ recombination sites, type 1 diabetes patients had fewer insertions and more deleted nucleotides, which implies abnormalities in thymic rearrangement. The naive, central memory and regulatory TCRB repertoires appeared to resemble one another more closely among patients than among healthy donors. A moderate but significant shortening of TCRB CDR3 length was observed in type 1 diabetes patients in all four CD4+ subsets.

This sequence uses TRBV28 and TRBJ2-7; the central 9 bases match TRBD2. The sequencing input was naive CD4+ T cells from blood. Explained via the paper, the cell subset or site label denotes: true naive CD4+ T cells. The clonotype was recovered from a woman younger than 30 in good health. The sequence in DNA is TGTGCCAGCAGTTTATCTAATAGCGGGAGTTTCCACGAGCAGTACTTC. Translated, this gives CASSLSNSGSFHEQYF.